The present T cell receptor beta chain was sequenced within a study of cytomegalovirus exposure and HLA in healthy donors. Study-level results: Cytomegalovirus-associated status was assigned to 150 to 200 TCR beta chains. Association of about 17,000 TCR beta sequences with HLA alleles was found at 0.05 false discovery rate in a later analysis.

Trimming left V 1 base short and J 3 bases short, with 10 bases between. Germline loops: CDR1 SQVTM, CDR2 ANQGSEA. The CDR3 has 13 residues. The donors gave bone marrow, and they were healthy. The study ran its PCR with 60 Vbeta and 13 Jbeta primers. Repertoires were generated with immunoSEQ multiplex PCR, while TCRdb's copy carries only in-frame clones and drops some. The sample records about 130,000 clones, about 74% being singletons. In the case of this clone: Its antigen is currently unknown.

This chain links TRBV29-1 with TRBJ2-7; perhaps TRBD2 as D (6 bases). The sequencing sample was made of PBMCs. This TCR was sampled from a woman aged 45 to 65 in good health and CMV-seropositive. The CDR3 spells CSVEGPGGYEQYF. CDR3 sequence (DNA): TGCAGCGTTGAAGGACCCGGGGGCTACGAGCAGTACTTC.